Described below is a single T cell receptor (beta chain) sequence and its context. Its recognized antigen is unknown. Base qualities are not recorded, but no much larger clone differs from it by a single base. Preparation of the library involved the immunoSEQ multiplex PCR assay. DNA was isolated using Qiagen DNeasy or QIAamp micro DNA kits, and TCRB was sequenced using the Adaptive Biotechnology human TCRB sequencing kit. Sequencing of TCRB libraries was performed on an Illumina MiSeq. As for how the authors treated the data: TCRB sequence data were analyzed with the kit provider's software, and tumor enrichment of clonotype templates was tested with Fisher's exact test. TCRdb stores this immuneACCESS table with in-frame sequences only. Part of the clones is absent; in the studies checked, under half of the shortfall reflects unresolved V genes, and no reason is known for the rest. V, J and clone size reflect that table, while D and trimming were determined from the DNA. Here the sample has over 1,500 clones; just over 70% occur a single time. 5.5% to 7% of the sample is held by the ten biggest clonotypes.

The sample belongs to a study of CD4 T cells in lung cancer (dated by TCRdb to between 2018 and 2021). Concerning the study at large: The study screened blood T cells of NSCLC patients for responses to candidate mutation-encoded neoepitopes and isolated neoantigen-specific CD4+ T-cell clones and TCRs. The resected patients had lung adenocarcinoma or squamous cell carcinoma, were aged 60 to 69 at blood donation, and mostly were former smokers. Before blood donation, treatments including platinum chemotherapy had been received by the patients, and nivolumab or pembrolizumab had been received by some of the patients. Deep sequencing of TCRB was used to follow the frequency of neoantigen-specific clonotypes in tumor resections, non-adjacent lung and cultured T-cell products.

The junction carries 6 bases between V and J, which are trimmed by 1 base and 0 bases respectively. The CDR3 holds 14 amino acids from the cysteine to the phenylalanine. CDR3 DNA is the only sequence kept; it has 42 bases, read in frame from the first base. From a lookup of the germline V gene (reference sequence), CDR1 and CDR2 are GTSNPN and SVGIG. PBMCs were stimulated with mutant 27-mer peptides plus IL21, IL7, IL15 and IL2 for approximately two weeks, then restimulated with peptide-pulsed autologous B cells. Live IFNgamma-secreting T cells were sorted by cytokine capture on a FACS Aria2 after restimulation with peptide-pulsed B cells. Sorted cells were expanded at limiting dilution, approximately 3 or 10 cells per well, with irradiated allogeneic PBMCs, phytohemagglutinin and IL2 for 14 to 20 days. Either peripheral blood samples or leukapheresis products were collected from the patients. The antigen specificity of expanded lines was screened by IFNgamma ELISA against autologous B cells pulsed with mutant peptides.

The research as a whole found: Some blood-derived responses might reflect in vitro priming of naive T cells or cross-reactivity rather than memory responses to the cancer. IFNgamma-sorted cells included nonspecific IFNgamma producers of unknown purity, so expanded lines ranged from monoclonal to oligoclonal.

The V and J genes are TRBV30 and TRBJ2-2; the D segment could be TRBD1, given 5 matching bases. Sequenced sample: a CD4+ T cell line or clone grown in culture. This receptor was taken from a woman aged 55-70 years with non-small cell lung cancer. Some clones in this sample may be carry-over from other donors' samples. The encoded CDR3 is CAWSAQANTGELFF. Read as DNA, the sequence is TGTGCCTGGAGTGCACAGGCGAACACCGGGGAGCTGTTTTTT.